This record covers a single T cell receptor beta chain. This receptor's antigen is unknown. No much larger clone exists at a distance of one base, and base qualities are not known. To sequence the TCRbeta CDR3 region, genomic DNA was isolated from the sorted cells. The immunoSEQ Assay was used for sequencing of TCRbeta CDR3 regions. Drawn from immuneACCESS, this table holds only the in-frame rearrangements with V and J called that TCRdb kept. Clones are partly lost; checked studies trace under half to an unresolved V gene and leave the rest unexplained. The sample has about 52,000 clones on record, around 85% of them singletons. 11% to 15% of the sample comes from the top ten. The sample belongs to a study of OX40 agonist ivuxolimab in advanced cancers. Study-wide context: Ivuxolimab, which targeted the costimulatory receptor OX40 (CD134), was an agonistic, fully human IgG2 monoclonal antibody. Intravenous ivuxolimab was administered to patients every 2 weeks at six dose levels: 0.01, 0.1, 0.3, 1.5, 3 and 10 mg/kg. Patients were allowed to have had prior anti-PD-1, anti-PD-L1 or anti-CTLA-4 therapy, and 30% to 40% of the dose-escalation patients had been treated with checkpoint inhibitors. The paper describes the monotherapy dose-escalation part (N = 52 patients) of the phase I trial of ivuxolimab. In the dose-escalation cohort, 70% to 85% of patients were male, and the mean age was 60 years with a range of roughly 20 to 85. Among the roughly 52 dose-escalation patients, around 19 had hepatocellular carcinoma, roughly 15 melanoma, 9 renal cell carcinoma and 9 head and neck cancer. The purpose of peripheral TCRbeta sequencing was to test whether ivuxolimab changed TCR sequence diversity and led to clonal T-cell expansion. Three dose-escalation patients achieved partial responses, one with hepatocellular carcinoma and two with cutaneous melanoma.

Results and caveats for the whole study, not just this receptor: After ivuxolimab, expanded clones were on average more numerous among CD8+ T cells than among CD4+ T cells. Low levels of normalized T-cell clonal expansion were also shown by some nonresponding patients. In the 0.1-3.0 mg/kg groups, partial responders were among the patients with the lowest normalized peripheral clonal expansion, particularly in CD8+ T cells. Which antigens the clonally expanded peripheral T cells were specific for was not determined. At doses of 0.1 to 3.0 mg/kg, clonal expansion of both CD4+ and CD8+ T cells in blood was seen between baseline and week 6.

The junction shows trimming of 0 bases on V and 8 bases on J, plus 13 bases between the germline ends. Taken from the germline V gene (reference sequence), the CDR1 and CDR2 loops are GTSNPN and SVGIG. Spanning cysteine to phenylalanine, the CDR3 consists of 13 amino acids. Kept here is only the CDR3 DNA, which spans 39 bases and is read in frame from base 1. The trial excluded patients who had a history of autoimmune disease or were on systemic immunosuppression. Peripheral blood for TCR sequencing was collected from all dose cohorts at baseline, on cycle 4 day 1, and on cycle 7 day 1. Samples were obtained from an open-label, multicenter, first-in-human phase I dose-escalation trial of ivuxolimab. Adults with locally advanced or metastatic head and neck squamous cell, hepatocellular, melanoma or renal cell carcinoma were enrolled in the trial. Before TCR sequencing, CD4+ and CD8+ T cells were separately sorted from peripheral blood.

The receptor was derived from an adult with an advanced solid tumor such as melanoma, head and neck, liver or kidney cancer. The rearranged segments are TRBV30 and TRBJ2-5; TRBD2 is possibly the D segment (6 matching bases). The sequenced sample was CD4+ or CD8+ T cells sorted from blood, obtained in a trial of the OX40 agonist ivuxolimab. The CDR3 reads CAWSVGWGDTQYF. The DNA sequence reads TGTGCCTGGAGTGTTGGGTGGGGGGATACCCAGTACTTC.